This T cell receptor (beta chain) was sequenced in a study of T cell responses to AZD1222 COVID-19 vaccine. Study findings and constraints: Donors were mostly white British, more females; clonal diversity possibly underestimated.

The method was immunoSEQ multiplex PCR; TCRdb's version includes in-frame clones alone and lacks a portion of them. The sample shows fewer than 70,000 clones, 80% of them seen only once. On this clone itself: Its antigen is unidentified.

Material: peripheral blood, obtained 28 days after the second AZD1222 dose. The sequence came from an adult who received the AZD1222 COVID-19 vaccine.

The CDR3, as DNA: TGTGCCAGCAGCTTAGATCTTGGACAGGAAACTTTCTTT. It specifies CASSLDLGQETFF. V is TRBV11-3 and J is TRBJ1-1, with 7 positions matching TRBD1. The CDR3 spans 13 residues. Germline V gene data show CDR1 as SGHNT and CDR2 as YENEEA. The junction had 7 bases not matched to a gene; V was cut back by 0 bases and J by 12 bases.